Shown below are 3 T cell receptor beta chains from a single sample sequenced in a study of blood T cell repertoires in COVID-19. TCRdb's copy holds only in-frame clones and misses some; the assay was immunoSEQ multiplex PCR. The sample includes 200,000 to 250,000 clones, about 78% of them seen just once. Sequencing input: peripheral blood. The source of these receptors is a woman in her 70s with acute or convalescent COVID-19.

The count of this clone is one. The rearrangement joins TRBV10-1 to TRBJ2-1; 10 nucleotides line up with TRBD2. The CDR3 is made up of 16 amino acids. V dropped 2 bases and J dropped 6; count of bases not matched to a gene: 7. Germline V CDR1 and CDR2: WNHNN, SYGVQD (reference sequence). The CDR3 DNA reads as TGCGCCAGCAGTGAGGGGATTCTAGCGGGGGCCAATGAGCAGTTCTTC. It yields the protein CASSEGILAGANEQFF.

This rearrangement joins TRBV18 to TRBJ2-6; D is unresolved. V was trimmed by 0 bases and J by 5 bases, leaving 5 bases between them. The V gene's germline CDR1 is KGHSH and CDR2 LQKENI. The CDR3 is 14 amino acids. CDR3 residues: CASSPPARANVLTF. The CDR3 DNA reads TGTGCCAGCTCACCACCGGCAAGGGCCAACGTCCTGACTTTC. The full variable domain, its missing parts supplied by reference TRBV18 and TRBJ2-6, is NAGVMQNPRHLVRRRGQEARLRCSPMKGHSHVYWYRQLPEEGLKFMVYLQKENIIDESGMPKERFSAEFPKEGPSILRIQQVVRGDSAAYFCASSPPARANVLTFGAGSRLTVL.

This clone was seen a handful of times. The chain carries TRBV6-4 and TRBJ1-1; D ambiguous. This CDR3 has 13 amino acids. Looked up from germline, CDR1 is MRHNA and CDR2 is SNTAGT. Trimming removed 3 bases from V and 6 bases from J, with 11 bases in between. The CDR3 DNA sequence: TGTGCCAGCAGTGAGATGCGGGGAGCTGAAGCTTTCTTT. Amino acids: CASSEMRGAEAFF.